The entry below describes one TCR beta chain. The target antigen is unknown. Amplification started from genomic DNA. Multiplex PCR with 30 forward and 13 reverse primers amplified the TCR beta CDR3. TCRdb reanalysed the multiplex PCR reads using MiXCR and keeps one entry per CDR3 protein. The sample holds around 300,000 distinct CDR3 sequences, approximately 45% seen once. The data were taken from a study of type 1 and type 2 diabetes patients. Study details: Participants included type 1 and type 2 diabetes patients plus nondiabetic controls. From PBMCs, CD4+ and CD8+ T cells were isolated by magnetic microbeads.

Study results and limitations: Groups were not age- or gender-matched, which may bias interpretation.

The CDR3 runs to 13 residues. Germline V CDR1 and CDR2: LNHDA, SQIVND (reference sequence). Trimming stripped 6 bases from V and 5 bases from J, with 14 bases between. The chain has TRBV19 and TRBJ2-7; TRBD2 is a possible D gene (6 bases). This clonotype was obtained from a man younger than 35 with type 2 diabetes. What was sequenced was peripheral blood mononuclear cells (PBMCs). The chain's CDR3 is CASSGSGGNEQYF. In DNA form, the CDR3 reads TGTGCCAGTAGCGGGAGCGGAGGCAACGAGCAGTACTTC.